This T cell receptor (beta chain) was identified in a study of blood T cell repertoires in COVID-19. This CDR3 region has 16 residues. From germline, CDR1 is SGHDN and CDR2 FVKESK. V was pared by 6 bases and J by 1 base, with 8 bases of the junction left unmatched. Assay used: immunoSEQ multiplex PCR; TCRdb lists only in-frame clones, some missing. Here the sample spans tens of thousands of clones, around 80% being singletons. The V call is TRBV14, the J call TRBJ2-2, with 7 bases that match TRBD1. Sequencing was done on a sample of peripheral blood. This TCR derives from a man aged 55 to 70 with active or convalescent COVID-19. The CDR3 loop reads CASSLRGQENTGELFF. DNA for the CDR3: TGTGCCAGCAGTCTTCGTGGACAGGAGAACACCGGGGAGCTGTTTTTT.